The T cell receptor beta chain described here comes from a study of response to subunit inactivated influenza vaccine (dated by TCRdb to 2017 to 2018). At the level of the whole study: The study used deep quantitative T cell receptor repertoire profiling to track responses to a trivalent subunit inactivated influenza vaccine. Study-level results and caveats: The authors suggested that each seasonal influenza vaccination may recruit only a limited number of new T cells.

The CDR3 measures 15 amino acids from cysteine to phenylalanine. Just CDR3 DNA is preserved here, 45 bases in frame from base 1. Trimmed from V: 3 bases; trimmed from J: 0 bases; junction bases lacking a gene match: 4. Library generation was performed with RT-PCR. Data came from an Illumina HiSeq 2500. Starting from the raw public reads, TCRdb applied fastp trimming at Q25, assembled clones with MiXCR and retained in-frame beta chains. When rows share a CDR3 protein, they turn into one entry using the most common DNA and genes. The sample profile shows hundreds of thousands of distinct CDR3 sequences; 9.5% to 12% of them were found once. Clones ranked in the top ten supply approximately 12% of the sample. This specimen's time point label, per the study, means: around 45 days after influenza vaccine administration. A note on this clonotype: Its antigen is still unknown. The sample holds no much larger clone one base away, and base qualities are not on file.

The sample was PBMCs from blood, taken about 40 days after vaccination. Here the chain combines TRBV12-3 or TRBV12-4 and TRBJ2-5, with 7 middle bases fitting TRBD2. The TCR was taken from a man aged 50 to 60 who received an inactivated influenza vaccine. Donor details come from another sample of the same person, matched by shared clones. The nucleotide sequence is TGTGCCAGCAGTTTTGGGGGGGTGTACCAAGAGACCCAGTACTTC. It specifies CASSFGGVYQETQYF.